Detailed here is one TCR beta chain. The record originates from a study of blood T cell repertoires in COVID-19. About the research overall: From T cells, B-cell-depleted T cells, or PBMCs came the material, which was cDNA or gDNA.

As handled by the study authors: It was from reference gene primer amplification that nucleated cell counts were estimated. Data came from immunoSEQ multiplex PCR; TCRdb stores just in-frame clones and leaves some out. V, J and clone size derive from that table, while D and trimming were established from the DNA sequence. The sample lists 350,000 to 450,000 clones; about 86% were seen once. CDR3 length equals 18 residues. Trimming at V came to 2 bases and at J to 8 bases, leaving 9 bases not matched to a gene. The rearrangement uses TRBV23-1 and TRBJ2-1; 16 bases fit TRBD2. TRBV23-1 has ORF status, its function being uncertain. This TCR derives from a woman aged 55-70 years with COVID-19, enrolled during active disease. The specimen was peripheral blood. CDR3 amino acids: CASSQGGTSGGAADEQFF. The CDR3 DNA follows: TGCGCCAGCAGTCAAGGCGGGACTAGCGGGGGGGCAGCGGATGAGCAGTTCTTC.